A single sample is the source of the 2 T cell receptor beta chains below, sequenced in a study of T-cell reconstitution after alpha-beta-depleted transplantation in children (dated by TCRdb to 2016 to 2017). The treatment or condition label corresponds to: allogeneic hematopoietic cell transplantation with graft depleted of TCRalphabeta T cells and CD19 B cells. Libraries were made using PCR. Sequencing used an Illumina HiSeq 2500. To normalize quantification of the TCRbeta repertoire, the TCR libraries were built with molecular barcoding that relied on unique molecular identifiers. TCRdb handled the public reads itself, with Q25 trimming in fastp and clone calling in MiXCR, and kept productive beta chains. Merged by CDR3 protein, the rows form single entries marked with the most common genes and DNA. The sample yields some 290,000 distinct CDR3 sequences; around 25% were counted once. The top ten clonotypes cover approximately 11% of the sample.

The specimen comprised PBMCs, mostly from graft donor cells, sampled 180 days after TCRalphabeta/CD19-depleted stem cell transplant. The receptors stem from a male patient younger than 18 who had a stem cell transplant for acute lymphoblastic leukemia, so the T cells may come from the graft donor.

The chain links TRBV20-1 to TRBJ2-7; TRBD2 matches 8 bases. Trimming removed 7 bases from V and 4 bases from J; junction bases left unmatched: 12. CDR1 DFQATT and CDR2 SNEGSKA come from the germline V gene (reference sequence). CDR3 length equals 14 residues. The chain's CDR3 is CSVPRSGSPYEQYF. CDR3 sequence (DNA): TGCAGTGTCCCTAGGAGCGGGAGTCCTTACGAGCAGTACTTC.

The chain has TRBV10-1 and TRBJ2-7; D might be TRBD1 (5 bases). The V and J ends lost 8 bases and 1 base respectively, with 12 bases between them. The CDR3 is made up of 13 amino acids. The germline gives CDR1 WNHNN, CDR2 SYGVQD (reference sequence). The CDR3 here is CASGRGSSYEQYF. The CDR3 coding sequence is TGCGCCAGCGGAAGGGGTTCTTCCTACGAGCAGTACTTC.